This paragraph covers one TCR beta chain sequence. This CDR3 is 16 amino acids long. Every donor, a Caucasian adult, lived in Nashville, Tennessee. The data are from a study of shared clonotypes between healthy human individuals. Across the whole study: Aged 18 to 49, the donors were a couple of women and three men.

In the authors' methods: ImmunoSEQ sequences covered only the junction and lacked quality scores; filtering therefore differed. Some clones are missing from TCRdb's copy, which holds only in-frame ones; the method was immunoSEQ multiplex PCR. D and trimming were read from the DNA, whereas the V and J calls and clone size are those reported in that table. The sample shows about 1.4 million clones, roughly 96% of them seen only once. V gene TRBV21-1 combines with J gene TRBJ2-4; the table's D call TRBD2 went unverified against the DNA. TRBV21-1 is shown as a pseudogene. The source of this sequence is a man aged 25 to 45 in good health. The sequenced sample was naive CD4+ T cells sorted from blood. The subset is: CD45RA+ positively selected. CDR3 amino acids: CASSPSESRAKNIQYF. The CDR3 bases are TGTGCCAGCAGCCCCTCGGAGTCGCGAGCCAAAAACATTCAGTACTTC.